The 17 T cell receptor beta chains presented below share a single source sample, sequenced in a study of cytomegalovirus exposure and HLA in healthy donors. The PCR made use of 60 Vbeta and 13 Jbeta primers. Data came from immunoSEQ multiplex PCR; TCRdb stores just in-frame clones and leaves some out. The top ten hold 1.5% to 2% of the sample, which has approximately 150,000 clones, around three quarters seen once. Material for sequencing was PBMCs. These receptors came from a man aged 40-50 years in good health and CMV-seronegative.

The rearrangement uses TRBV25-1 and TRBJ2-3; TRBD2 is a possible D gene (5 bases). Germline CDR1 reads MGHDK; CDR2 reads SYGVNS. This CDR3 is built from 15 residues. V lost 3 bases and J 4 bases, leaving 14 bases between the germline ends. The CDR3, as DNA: TGTGCCAGCAGTGACCCTAGCAACTTCCCAGATACGCAGTATTTT. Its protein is CASSDPSNFPDTQYF.

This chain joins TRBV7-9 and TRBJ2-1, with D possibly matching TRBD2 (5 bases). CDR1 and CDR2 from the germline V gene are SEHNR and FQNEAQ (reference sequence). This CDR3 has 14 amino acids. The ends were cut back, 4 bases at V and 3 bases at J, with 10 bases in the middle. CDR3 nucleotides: TGTGCCAGCAGCTCCATGAGCGGCTACAATGAGCAGTTCTTC. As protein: CASSSMSGYNEQFF.

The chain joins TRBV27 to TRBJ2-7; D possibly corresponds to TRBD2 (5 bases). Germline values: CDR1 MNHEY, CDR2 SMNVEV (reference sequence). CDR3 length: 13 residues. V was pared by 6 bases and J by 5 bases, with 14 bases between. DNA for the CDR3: TGTGCCAGCAGACAAGGGAGAACCGACGAGCAGTACTTC. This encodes CASRQGRTDEQYF.

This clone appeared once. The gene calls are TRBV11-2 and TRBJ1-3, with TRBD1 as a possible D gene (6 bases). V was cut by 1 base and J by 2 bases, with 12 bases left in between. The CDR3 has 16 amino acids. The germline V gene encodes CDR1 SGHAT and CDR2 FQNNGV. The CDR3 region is CASSLGEGGTGNTIYF. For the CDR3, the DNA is TGTGCCAGCAGCTTAGGGGAGGGGGGTACTGGAAACACCATATATTTT.

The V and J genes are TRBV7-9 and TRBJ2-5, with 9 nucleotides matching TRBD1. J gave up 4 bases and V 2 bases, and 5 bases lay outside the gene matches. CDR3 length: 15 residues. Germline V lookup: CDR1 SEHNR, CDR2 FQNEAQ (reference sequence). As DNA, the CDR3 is TGTGCCAGCAGCTTAAGGACAGGGGTTACAGAGACCCAGTACTTC. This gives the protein CASSLRTGVTETQYF.

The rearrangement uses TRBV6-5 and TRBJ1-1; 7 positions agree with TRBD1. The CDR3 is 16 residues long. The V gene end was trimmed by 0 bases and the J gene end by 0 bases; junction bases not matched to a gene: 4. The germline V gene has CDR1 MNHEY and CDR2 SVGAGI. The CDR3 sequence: CASSYSRDSLNTEAFF. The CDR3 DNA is TGTGCCAGCAGTTACTCGAGGGACAGCCTGAACACTGAAGCTTTCTTT.

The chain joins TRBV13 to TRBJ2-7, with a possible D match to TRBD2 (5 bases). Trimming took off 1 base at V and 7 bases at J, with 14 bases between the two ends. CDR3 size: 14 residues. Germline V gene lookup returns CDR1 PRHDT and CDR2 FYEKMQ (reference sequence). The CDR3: CASSLAEALGEQYF. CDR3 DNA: TGTGCCAGCAGCTTAGCGGAGGCCTTGGGGGAGCAGTACTTC.

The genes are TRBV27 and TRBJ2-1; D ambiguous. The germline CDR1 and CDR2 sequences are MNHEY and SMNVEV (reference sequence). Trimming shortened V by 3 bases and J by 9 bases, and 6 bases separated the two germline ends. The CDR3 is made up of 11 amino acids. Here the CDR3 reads CASSLGSEQFF. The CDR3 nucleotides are TGTGCCAGCAGTTTGGGCAGTGAGCAGTTCTTC.

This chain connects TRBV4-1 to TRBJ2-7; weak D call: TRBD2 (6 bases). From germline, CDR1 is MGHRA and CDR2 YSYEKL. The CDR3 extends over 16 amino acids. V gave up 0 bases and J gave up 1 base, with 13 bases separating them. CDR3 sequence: CASSQEGWGLSYEQYF. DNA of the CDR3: TGCGCCAGCAGCCAAGAGGGGTGGGGACTTTCCTACGAGCAGTACTTC.

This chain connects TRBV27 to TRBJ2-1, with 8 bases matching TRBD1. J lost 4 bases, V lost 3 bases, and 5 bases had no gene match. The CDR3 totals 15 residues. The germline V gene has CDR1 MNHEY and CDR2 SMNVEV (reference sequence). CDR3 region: CASSLPRGHYNEQFF. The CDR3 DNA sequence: TGTGCCAGCAGTTTGCCCAGGGGGCATTACAATGAGCAGTTCTTC.

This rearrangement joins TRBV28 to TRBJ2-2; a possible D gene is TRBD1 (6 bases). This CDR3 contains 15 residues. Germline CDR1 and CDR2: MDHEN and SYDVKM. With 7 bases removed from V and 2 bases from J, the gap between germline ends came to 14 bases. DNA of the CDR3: TGTGCCAGCACTAGTGGACAGATCAACACCGGGGAGCTGTTTTTT. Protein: CASTSGQINTGELFF.

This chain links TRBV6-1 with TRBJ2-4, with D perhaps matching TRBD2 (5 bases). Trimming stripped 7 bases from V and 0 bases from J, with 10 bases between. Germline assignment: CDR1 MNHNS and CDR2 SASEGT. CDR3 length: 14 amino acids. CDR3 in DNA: TGTGCCAGCATTGGGGAGCTAGCCAAAAACATTCAGTACTTC. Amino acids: CASIGELAKNIQYF.

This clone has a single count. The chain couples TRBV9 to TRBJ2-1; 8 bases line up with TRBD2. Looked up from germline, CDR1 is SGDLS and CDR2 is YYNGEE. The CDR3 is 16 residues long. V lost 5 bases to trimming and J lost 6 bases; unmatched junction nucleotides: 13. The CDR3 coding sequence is TGTGCCAGCAGTGGATGGCGCGGCGGGGGGTTCAATGAGCAGTTCTTC. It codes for CASSGWRGGGFNEQFF.

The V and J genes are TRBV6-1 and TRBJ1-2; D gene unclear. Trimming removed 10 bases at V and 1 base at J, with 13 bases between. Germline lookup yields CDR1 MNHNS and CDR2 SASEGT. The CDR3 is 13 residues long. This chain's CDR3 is CATTQVSNYGYTF. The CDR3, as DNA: TGTGCCACCACCCAGGTGAGTAACTATGGCTACACCTTC.

The CDR3 region has the DNA TGTGCCAGCAGCCGAACCGGGACTAACAGGTGGTACGAGCAGTACTTC. Its protein is CASSRTGTNRWYEQYF. The V call is TRBV14, the J call TRBJ2-5, with 7 positions matching TRBD2. The J call may be mistaken, given a closer DNA end match to TRBJ2-7. There are 16 residues in the CDR3. Germline values: CDR1 SGHDN, CDR2 FVKESK.

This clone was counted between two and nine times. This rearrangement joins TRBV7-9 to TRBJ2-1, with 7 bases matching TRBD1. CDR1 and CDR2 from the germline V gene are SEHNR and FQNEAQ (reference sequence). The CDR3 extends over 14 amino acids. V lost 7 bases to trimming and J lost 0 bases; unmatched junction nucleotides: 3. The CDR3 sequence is CASIGTVSYNEQFF. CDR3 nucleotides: TGTGCCAGCATAGGGACAGTCTCCTACAATGAGCAGTTCTTC.

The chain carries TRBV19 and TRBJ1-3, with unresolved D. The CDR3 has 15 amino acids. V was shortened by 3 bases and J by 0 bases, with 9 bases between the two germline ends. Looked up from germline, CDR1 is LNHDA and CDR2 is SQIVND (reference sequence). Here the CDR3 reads CASSISPSSGNTIYF. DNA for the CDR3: TGTGCCAGTAGTATCTCCCCGAGCTCTGGAAACACCATATATTTT.